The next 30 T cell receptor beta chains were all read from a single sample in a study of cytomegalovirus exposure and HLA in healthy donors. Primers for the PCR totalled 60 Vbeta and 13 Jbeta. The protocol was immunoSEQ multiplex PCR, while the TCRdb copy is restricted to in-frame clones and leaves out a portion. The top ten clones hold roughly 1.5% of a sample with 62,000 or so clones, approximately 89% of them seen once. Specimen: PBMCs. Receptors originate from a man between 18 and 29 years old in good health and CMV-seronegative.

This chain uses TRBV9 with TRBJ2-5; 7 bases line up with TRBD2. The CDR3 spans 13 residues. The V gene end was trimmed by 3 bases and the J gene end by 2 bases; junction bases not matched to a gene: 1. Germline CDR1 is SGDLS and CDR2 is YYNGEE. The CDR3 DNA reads TGTGCCAGCAGCGGGGGGGGGCAAGAGACCCAGTACTTC. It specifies CASSGGGQETQYF.

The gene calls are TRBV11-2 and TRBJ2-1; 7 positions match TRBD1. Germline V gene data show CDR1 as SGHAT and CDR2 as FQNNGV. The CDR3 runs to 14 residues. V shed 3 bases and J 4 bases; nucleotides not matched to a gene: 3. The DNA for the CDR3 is TGTGCCAGCAGCTTGGGACAGAGTTACAATGAGCAGTTCTTC. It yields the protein CASSLGQSYNEQFF.

The CDR3 region has the DNA TGTGCCAGCAGCTTAGAACTACCTAGGCAGTATTTT. Protein sequence: CASSLELPRQYF. The V gene is TRBV13, the J gene TRBJ2-3, with no clear D. Germline values: CDR1 PRHDT, CDR2 FYEKMQ (reference sequence). The CDR3 runs 12 residues. The ends were cut back, 1 base at V and 11 bases at J, with 10 bases in the middle.

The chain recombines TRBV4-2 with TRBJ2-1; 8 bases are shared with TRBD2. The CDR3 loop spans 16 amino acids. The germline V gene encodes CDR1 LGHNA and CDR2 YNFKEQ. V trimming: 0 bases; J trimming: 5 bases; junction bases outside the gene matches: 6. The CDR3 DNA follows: TGTGCCAGCAGCCAAGAGTTAGCGGGGTCCAACAATGAGCAGTTCTTC. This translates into CASSQELAGSNNEQFF.

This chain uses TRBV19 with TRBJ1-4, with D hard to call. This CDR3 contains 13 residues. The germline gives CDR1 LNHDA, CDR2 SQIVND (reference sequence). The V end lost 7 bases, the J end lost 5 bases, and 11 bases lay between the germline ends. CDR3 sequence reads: CASTGGENEKLFF. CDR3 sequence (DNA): TGTGCCAGTACCGGAGGAGAAAATGAAAAACTGTTTTTT.

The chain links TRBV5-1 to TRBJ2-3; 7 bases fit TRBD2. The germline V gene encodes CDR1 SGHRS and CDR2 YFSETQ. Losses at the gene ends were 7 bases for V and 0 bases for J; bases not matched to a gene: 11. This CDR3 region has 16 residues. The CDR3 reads CASCDSGKTSTDTQYF. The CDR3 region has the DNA TGCGCCAGCTGTGACAGCGGGAAAACCAGCACAGATACGCAGTATTTT.

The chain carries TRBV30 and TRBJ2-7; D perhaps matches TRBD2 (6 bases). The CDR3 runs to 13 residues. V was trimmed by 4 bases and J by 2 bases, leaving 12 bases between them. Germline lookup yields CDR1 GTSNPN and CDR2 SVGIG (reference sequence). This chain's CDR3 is CAWMRDGPYEQYF. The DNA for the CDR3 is TGTGCCTGGATGCGGGACGGCCCCTACGAGCAGTACTTC.

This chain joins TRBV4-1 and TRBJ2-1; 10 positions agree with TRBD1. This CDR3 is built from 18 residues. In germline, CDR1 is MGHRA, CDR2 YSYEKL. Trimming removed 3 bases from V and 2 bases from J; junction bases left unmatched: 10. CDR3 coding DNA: TGCGCCAGCAGCCACCCAGGGTACGGGACAGGGGCCTACAATGAGCAGTTCTTC. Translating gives CASSHPGYGTGAYNEQFF.

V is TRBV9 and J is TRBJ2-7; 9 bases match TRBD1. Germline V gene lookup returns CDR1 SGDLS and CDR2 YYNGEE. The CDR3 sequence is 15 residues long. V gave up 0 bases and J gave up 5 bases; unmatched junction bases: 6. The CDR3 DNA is TGTGCCAGCAGCGTAGGTGACAGGGGGTACCACGAGCAGTACTTC. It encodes CASSVGDRGYHEQYF.

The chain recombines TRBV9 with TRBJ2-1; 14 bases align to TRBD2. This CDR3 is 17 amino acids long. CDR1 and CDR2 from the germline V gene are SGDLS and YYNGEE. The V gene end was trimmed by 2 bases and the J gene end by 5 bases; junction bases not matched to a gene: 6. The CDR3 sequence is CASSVRQTSGGDNEQFF. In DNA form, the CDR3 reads TGTGCCAGCAGCGTTCGGCAGACTAGCGGGGGGGACAATGAGCAGTTCTTC.

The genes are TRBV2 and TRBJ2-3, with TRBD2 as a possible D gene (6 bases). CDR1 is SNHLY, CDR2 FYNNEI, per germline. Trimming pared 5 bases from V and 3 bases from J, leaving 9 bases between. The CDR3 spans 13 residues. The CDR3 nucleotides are TGTGCCAGCAGTACCCTAGCGACAGATACGCAGTATTTT. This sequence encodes CASSTLATDTQYF.

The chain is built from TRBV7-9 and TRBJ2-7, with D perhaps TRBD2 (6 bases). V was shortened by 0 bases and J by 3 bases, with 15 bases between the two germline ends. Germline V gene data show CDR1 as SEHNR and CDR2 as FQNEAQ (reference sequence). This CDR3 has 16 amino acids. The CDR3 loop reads CASSLAGWDFNYEQYF. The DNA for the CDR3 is TGTGCCAGCAGCTTAGCGGGGTGGGACTTTAACTACGAGCAGTACTTC.

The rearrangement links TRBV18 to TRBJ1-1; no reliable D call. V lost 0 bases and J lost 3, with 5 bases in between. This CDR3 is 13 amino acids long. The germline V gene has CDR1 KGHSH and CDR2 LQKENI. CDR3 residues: CASSPPEDTEAFF. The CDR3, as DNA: TGTGCCAGCTCACCACCGGAGGACACTGAAGCTTTCTTT.

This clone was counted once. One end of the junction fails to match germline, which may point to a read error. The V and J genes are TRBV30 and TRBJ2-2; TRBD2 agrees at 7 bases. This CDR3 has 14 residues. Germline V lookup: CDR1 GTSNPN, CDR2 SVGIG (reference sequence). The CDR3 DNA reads TGTGCATGGAGTCGGGGGGTTAACACCGGGGAGCTGTTTTTT. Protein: CAWSRGVNTGELFF.

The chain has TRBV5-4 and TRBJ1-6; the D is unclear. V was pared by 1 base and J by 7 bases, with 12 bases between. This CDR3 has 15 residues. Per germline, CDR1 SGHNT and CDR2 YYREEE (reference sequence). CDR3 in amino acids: CASSLTGDGNSPLHF. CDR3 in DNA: TGTGCCAGCAGCTTGACCGGGGATGGCAATTCACCCCTCCACTTT.

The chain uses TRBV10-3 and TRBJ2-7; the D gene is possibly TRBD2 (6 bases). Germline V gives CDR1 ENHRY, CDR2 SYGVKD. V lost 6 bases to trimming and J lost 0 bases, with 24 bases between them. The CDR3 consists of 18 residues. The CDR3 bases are TGTGCCATCAGGGGGGAGGTTGGTACATCCCGAACCTCCTACGAGCAGTACTTC. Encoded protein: CAIRGEVGTSRTSYEQYF.

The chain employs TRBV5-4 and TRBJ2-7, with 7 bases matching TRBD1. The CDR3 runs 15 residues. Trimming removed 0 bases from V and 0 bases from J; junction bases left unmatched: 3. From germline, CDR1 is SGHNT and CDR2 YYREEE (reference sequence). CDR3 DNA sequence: TGTGCCAGCAGCTTGGGAGGGACAGTCTCCTACGAGCAGTACTTC. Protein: CASSLGGTVSYEQYF.

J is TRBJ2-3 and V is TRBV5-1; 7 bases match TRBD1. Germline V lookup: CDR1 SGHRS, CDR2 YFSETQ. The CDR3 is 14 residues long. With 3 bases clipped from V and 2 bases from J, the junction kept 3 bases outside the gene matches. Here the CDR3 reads CASSSQGTTDTQYF. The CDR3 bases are TGCGCCAGCAGCTCACAGGGGACCACAGATACGCAGTATTTT. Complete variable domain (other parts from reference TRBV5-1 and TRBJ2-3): KAGVTQTPRYLIKTRGQQVTLSCSPISGHRSVSWYQQTPGQGLQFLFEYFSETQRNKGNFPGRFSGRQFSNSRSEMNVSTLELGDSALYLCASSSQGTTDTQYFGPGTRLTVL.

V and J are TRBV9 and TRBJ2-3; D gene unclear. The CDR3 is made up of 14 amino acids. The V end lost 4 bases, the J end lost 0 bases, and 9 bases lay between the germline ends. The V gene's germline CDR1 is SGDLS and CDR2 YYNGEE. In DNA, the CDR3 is TGTGCCAGCAGCCCCTCCGGGAGCACAGATACGCAGTATTTT. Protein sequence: CASSPSGSTDTQYF. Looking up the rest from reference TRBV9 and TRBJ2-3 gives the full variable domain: DSGVTQTPKHLITATGQRVTLRCSPRSGDLSVYWYQQSLDQGLQFLIQYYNGEERAKGNILERFSAQQFPDLHSELNLSSLELGDSALYFCASSPSGSTDTQYFGPGTRLTVL.

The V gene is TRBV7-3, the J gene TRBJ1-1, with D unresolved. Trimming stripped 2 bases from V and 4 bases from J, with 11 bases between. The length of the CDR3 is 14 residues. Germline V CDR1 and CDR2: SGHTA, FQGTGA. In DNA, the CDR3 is TGTGCCAGCAGCTTATCGTCCTCCAGCACTGAAGCTTTCTTT. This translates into CASSLSSSSTEAFF.

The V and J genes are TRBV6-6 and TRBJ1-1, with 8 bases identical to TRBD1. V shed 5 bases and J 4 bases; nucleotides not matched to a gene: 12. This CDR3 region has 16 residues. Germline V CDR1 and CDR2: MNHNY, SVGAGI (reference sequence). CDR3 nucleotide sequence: TGTGCCAGCAGTCCCGTGCCAGGGGGCGCGAGCACTGAAGCTTTCTTT. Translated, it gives CASSPVPGGASTEAFF.

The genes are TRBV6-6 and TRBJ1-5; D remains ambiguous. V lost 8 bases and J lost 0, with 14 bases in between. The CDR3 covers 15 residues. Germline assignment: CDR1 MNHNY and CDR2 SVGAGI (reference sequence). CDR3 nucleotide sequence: TGTGCCAGCTACCCCGACACTTATAGCAATCAGCCCCAGCATTTT. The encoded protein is CASYPDTYSNQPQHF.

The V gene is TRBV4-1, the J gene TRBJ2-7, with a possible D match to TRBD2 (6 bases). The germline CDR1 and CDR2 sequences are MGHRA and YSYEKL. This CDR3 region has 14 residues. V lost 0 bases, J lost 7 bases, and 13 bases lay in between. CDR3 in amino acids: CASSQDRQAGEQYF. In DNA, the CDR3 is TGCGCCAGCAGCCAAGATCGTCAGGCGGGGGAGCAGTACTTC.

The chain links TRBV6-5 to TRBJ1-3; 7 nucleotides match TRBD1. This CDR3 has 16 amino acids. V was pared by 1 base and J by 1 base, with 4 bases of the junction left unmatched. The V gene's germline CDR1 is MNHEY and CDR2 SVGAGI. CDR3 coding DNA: TGTGCCAGCAGTTACTTCGACAGGGCGTCTGGAAACACCATATATTTT. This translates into CASSYFDRASGNTIYF.

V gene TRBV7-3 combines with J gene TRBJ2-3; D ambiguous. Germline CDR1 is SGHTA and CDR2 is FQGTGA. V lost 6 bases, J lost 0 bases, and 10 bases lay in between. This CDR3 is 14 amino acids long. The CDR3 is CASRPSGSTDTQYF. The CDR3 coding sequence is TGTGCCAGCAGGCCTAGTGGCAGCACAGATACGCAGTATTTT. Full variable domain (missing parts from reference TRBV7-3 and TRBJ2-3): GAGVSQTPSNKVTEKGKYVELRCDPISGHTALYWYRQSLGQGPEFLIYFQGTGAADDSGLPNDRFFAVRPEGSVSTLKIQRTERGDSAVYLCASRPSGSTDTQYFGPGTRLTVL.

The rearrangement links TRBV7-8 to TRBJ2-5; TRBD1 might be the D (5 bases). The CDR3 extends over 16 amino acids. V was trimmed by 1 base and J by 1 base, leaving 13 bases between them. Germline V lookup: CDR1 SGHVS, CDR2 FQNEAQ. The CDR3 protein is CASSLVGWGIQETQYF. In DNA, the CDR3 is TGTGCCAGCAGCTTAGTGGGGTGGGGCATCCAAGAGACCCAGTACTTC.

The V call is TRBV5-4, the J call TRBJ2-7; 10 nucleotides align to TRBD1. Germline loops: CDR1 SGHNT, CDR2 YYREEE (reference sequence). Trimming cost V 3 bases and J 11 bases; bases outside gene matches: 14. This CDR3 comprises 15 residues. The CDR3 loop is CASSYRGGGQGVEYF. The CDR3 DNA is TGTGCCAGCAGCTACAGAGGGGGCGGACAGGGGGTGGAGTACTTC. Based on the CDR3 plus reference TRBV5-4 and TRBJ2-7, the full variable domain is ETGVTQSPTHLIKTRGQQVTLRCSSQSGHNTVSWYQQALGQGPQFIFQYYREEENGRGNFPPRFSGLQFPNYSSELNVNALELDDSALYLCASSYRGGGQGVEYFGPGTRLTVT.

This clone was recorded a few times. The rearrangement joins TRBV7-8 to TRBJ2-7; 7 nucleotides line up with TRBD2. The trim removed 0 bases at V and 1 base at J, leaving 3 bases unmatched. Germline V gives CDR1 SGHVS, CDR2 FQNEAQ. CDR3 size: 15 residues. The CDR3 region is CASSLAGGGSYEQYF. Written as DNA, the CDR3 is TGTGCCAGCAGCTTAGCGGGGGGGGGATCCTACGAGCAGTACTTC. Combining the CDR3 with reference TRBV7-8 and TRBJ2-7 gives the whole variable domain GAGVSQSPRYKVAKRGQDVALRCDPISGHVSLFWYQQALGQGPEFLTYFQNEAQLDKSGLPSDRFFAERPEGSVSTLKIQRTQQEDSAVYLCASSLAGGGSYEQYFGPGTRLTVT.

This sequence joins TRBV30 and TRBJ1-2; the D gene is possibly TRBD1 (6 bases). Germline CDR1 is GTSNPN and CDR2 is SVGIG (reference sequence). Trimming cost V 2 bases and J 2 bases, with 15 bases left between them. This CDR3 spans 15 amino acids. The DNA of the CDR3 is TGTGCCTGGAGTCCACCCTACACAGGGAACTATGGCTACACCTTC. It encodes CAWSPPYTGNYGYTF.

The CDR3 nucleotides read TGTGCCAGCAGCCAACAGGGGAGGTCGTACACTGAAGCTTTCTTT. Its protein product is CASSQQGRSYTEAFF. The V and J genes are TRBV28 and TRBJ1-1; 7 bases map to TRBD1. J was trimmed by 3 bases and V by 6 bases; bases with no gene match: 10. The CDR3 covers 15 residues. Looked up from germline, CDR1 is MDHEN and CDR2 is SYDVKM.